The clone carrying this T cell receptor (beta chain) was seen more than once but under ten times. Amplification of TCR beta CDR3 regions used RNA as the template. HTBI primers drove first-round RT-PCR of the TCR CDR3. TCRdb recomputed calls from the multiplex PCR reads with MiXCR, one row per CDR3 protein. The sample carries fewer than 700,000 distinct CDR3 sequences, 15% to 20% recorded once. This sample is part of a study of T cells in Graves' hyperthyroidism and ophthalmopathy. Among the patients, aged 18 to 65, hyperthyroidism was newly diagnosed and had lasted under 2 months. Uncontrolled infection, other autoimmune disease, pregnancy and lactation each barred patients from inclusion. Every diagnosis used clinical symptoms, serum thyroxine and TRAb, thyroid ultrasound and orbital computed tomography. The TCR comes from a woman aged 25 to 39 with Graves' hyperthyroidism. Sequencing input: blood.

The CDR3 protein is CASGPTSGGSYEQYF. CDR3 sequence (DNA): TGTGCCAGCGGGCCGACTAGCGGAGGGTCCTACGAGCAGTACTTC. V gene TRBV28 combines with J gene TRBJ2-7; 9 bases line up with TRBD2. Germline V gene data show CDR1 as MDHEN and CDR2 as SYDVKM. The CDR3 runs to 15 residues. The J segment lost 1 base and the V segment lost 8 bases, leaving 9 bases of the junction unmatched.